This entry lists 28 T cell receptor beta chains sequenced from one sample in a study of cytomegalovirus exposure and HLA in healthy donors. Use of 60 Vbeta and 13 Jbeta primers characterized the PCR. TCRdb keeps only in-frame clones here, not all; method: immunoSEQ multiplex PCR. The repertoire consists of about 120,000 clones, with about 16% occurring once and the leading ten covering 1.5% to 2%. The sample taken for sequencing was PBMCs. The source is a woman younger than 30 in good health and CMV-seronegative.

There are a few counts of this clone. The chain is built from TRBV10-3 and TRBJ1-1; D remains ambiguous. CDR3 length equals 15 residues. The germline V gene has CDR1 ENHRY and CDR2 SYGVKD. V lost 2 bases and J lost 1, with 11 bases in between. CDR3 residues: CAISERKQPNTEAFF. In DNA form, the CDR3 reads TGTGCCATCAGTGAGCGGAAACAGCCGAACACTGAAGCTTTCTTT.

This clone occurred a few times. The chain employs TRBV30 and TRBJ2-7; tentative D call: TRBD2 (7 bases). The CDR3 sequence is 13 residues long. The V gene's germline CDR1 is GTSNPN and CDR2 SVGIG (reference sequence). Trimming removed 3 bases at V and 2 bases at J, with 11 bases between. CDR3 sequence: CAWRGGPTYEQYF. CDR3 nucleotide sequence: TGTGCCTGGAGGGGGGGGCCCACCTACGAGCAGTACTTC.

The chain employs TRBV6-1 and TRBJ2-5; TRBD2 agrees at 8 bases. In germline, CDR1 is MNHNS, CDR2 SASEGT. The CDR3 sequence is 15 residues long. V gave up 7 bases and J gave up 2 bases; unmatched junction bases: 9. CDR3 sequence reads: CASIRLAGTQETQYF. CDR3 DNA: TGTGCCAGCATCCGGCTAGCGGGCACTCAAGAGACCCAGTACTTC.

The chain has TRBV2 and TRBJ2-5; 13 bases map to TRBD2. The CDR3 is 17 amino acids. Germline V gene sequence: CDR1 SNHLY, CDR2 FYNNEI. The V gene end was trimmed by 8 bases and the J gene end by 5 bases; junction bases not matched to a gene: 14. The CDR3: CASRGPGLAGLWETQYF. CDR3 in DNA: TGTGCCAGCCGGGGGCCGGGACTAGCGGGACTATGGGAGACCCAGTACTTC.

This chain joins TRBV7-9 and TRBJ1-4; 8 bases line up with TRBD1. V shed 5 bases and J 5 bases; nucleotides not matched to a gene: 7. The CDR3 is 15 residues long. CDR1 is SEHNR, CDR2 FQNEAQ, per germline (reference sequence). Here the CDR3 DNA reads TGTGCCAGCAGCAACCCAGGGGGCCAAAATGAAAAACTGTTTTTT. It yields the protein CASSNPGGQNEKLFF. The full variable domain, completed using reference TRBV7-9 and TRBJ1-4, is DTGVSQNPRHKITKRGQNVTFRCDPISEHNRLYWYRQTLGQGPEFLTYFQNEAQLEKSRLLSDRFSAERPKGSFSTLEIQRTEQGDSAMYLCASSNPGGQNEKLFFGSGTQLSVL.

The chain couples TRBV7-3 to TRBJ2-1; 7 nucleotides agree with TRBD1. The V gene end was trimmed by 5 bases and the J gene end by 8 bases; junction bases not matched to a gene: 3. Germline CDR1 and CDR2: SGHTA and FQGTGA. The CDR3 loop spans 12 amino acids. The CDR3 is CASSPQGDEQFF. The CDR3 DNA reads TGTGCCAGCAGCCCTCAGGGGGATGAGCAGTTCTTC.

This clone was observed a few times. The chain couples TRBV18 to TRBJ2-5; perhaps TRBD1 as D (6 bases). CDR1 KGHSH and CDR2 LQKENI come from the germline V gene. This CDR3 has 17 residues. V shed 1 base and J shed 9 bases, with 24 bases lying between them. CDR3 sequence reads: CASSPLLATGAIDAQYF. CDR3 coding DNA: TGTGCCAGCTCACCACTTCTTGCGACAGGTGCTATTGACGCCCAGTACTTC.

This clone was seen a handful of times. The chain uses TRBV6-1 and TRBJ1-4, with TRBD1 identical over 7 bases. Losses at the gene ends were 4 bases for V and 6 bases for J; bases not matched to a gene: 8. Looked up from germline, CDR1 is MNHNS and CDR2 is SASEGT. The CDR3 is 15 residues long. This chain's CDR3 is CASSAIGGSYEKLFF. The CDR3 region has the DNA TGTGCCAGCAGTGCGATAGGGGGCAGTTATGAAAAACTGTTTTTT.

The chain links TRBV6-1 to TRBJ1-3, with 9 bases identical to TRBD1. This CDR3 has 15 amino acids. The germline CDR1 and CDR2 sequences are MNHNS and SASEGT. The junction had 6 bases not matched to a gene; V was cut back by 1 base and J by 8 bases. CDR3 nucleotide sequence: TGTGCCAGCAGTGAAGGATTGGGACAGGGACACACCATATATTTT. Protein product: CASSEGLGQGHTIYF.

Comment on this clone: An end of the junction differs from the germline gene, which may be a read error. CDR3 sequence reads: CASSKLRGSEQYF. In nucleotides, the CDR3 is TGTGCCAGCAGTAAACTCCGGGGGAGCGAGCAGTACTTC. The chain combines TRBV19 with TRBJ2-7; perhaps TRBD2 as D (6 bases). CDR3 length equals 13 residues. The V gene's germline CDR1 is LNHDA and CDR2 SQIVND (reference sequence). The full variable domain, rest sourced from reference TRBV19 and TRBJ2-7, is DGGITQSPKYLFRKEGQNVTLSCEQNLNHDAMYWYRQDPGQGLRLIYYSQIVNDFQKGDIAEGYSVSREKKESFPLTVTSAQKNPTAFYLCASSKLRGSEQYFGPGTRLTVT.

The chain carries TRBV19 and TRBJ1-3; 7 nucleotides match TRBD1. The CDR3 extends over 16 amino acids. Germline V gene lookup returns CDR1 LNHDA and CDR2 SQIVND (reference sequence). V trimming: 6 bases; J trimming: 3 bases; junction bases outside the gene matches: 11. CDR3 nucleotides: TGTGCCAGTAGCCCTTATTTAGGGGGCTATGGAAACACCATATATTTT. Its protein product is CASSPYLGGYGNTIYF.

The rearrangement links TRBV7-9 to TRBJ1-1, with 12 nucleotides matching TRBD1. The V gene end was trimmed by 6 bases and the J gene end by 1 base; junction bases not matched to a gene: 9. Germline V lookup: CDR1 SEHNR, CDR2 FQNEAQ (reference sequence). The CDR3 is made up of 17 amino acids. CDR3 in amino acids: CASREGQGARANTEAFF. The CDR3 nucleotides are TGTGCCAGCAGGGAGGGACAGGGGGCGAGGGCGAACACTGAAGCTTTCTTT.

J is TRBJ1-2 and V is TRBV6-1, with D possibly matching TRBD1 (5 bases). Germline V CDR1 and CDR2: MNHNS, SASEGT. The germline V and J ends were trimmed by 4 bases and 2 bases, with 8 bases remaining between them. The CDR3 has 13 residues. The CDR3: CASSGGGNYGYTF. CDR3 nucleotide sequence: TGTGCCAGCAGTGGGGGGGGGAACTATGGCTACACCTTC.

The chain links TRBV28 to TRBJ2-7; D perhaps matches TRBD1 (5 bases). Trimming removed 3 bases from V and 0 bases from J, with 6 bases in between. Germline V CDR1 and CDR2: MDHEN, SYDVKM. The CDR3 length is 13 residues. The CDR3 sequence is CASSFQGSYEQYF. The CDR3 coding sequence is TGTGCCAGCAGTTTTCAGGGCTCCTACGAGCAGTACTTC.

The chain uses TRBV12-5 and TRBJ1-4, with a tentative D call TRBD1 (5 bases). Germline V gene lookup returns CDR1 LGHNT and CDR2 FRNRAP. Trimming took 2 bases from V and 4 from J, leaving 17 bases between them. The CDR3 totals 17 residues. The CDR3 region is CASGLKGLGRVNEKLFF. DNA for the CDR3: TGTGCTAGTGGTTTGAAAGGATTGGGCAGGGTTAATGAAAAACTGTTTTTT.

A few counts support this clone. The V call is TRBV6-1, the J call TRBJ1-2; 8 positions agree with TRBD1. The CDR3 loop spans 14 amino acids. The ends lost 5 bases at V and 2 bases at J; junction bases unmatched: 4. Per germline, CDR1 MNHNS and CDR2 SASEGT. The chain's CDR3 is CASSLDRGNYGYTF. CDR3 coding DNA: TGTGCCAGCAGTCTAGACAGGGGAAACTATGGCTACACCTTC.

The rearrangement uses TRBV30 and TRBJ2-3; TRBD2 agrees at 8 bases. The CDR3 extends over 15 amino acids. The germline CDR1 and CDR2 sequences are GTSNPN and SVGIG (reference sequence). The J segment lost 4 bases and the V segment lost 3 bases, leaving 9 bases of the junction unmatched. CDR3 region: CAWRTQRELSDTQYF. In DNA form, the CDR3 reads TGTGCCTGGAGAACCCAGCGGGAGTTGTCAGATACGCAGTATTTT.

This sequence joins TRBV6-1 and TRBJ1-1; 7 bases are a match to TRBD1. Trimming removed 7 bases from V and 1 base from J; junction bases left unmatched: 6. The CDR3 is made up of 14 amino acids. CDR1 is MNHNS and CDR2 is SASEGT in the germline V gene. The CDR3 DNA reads TGTGCCAGCACCACCGGACAGGAGAACACTGAAGCTTTCTTT. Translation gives CASTTGQENTEAFF.

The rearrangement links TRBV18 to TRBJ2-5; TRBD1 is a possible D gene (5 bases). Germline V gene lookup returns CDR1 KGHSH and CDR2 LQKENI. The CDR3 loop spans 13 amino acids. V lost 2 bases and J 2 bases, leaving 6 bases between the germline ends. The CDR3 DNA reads TGTGCCAGCTCACCAGACAGACAAGAGACCCAGTACTTC. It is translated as CASSPDRQETQYF.

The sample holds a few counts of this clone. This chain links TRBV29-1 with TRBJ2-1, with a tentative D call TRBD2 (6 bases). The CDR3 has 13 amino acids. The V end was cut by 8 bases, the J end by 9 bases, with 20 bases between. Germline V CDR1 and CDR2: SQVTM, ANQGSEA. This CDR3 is CSSPGLAVGEQFF. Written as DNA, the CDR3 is TGCAGCAGTCCGGGACTCGCGGTCGGTGAGCAGTTCTTC.

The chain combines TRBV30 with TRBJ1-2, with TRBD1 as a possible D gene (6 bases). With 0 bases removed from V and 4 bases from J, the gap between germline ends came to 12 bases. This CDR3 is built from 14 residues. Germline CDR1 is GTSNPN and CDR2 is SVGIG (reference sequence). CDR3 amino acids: CAWSVNRAGYGYTF. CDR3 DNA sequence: TGTGCCTGGAGTGTTAACAGGGCGGGCTATGGCTACACCTTC.

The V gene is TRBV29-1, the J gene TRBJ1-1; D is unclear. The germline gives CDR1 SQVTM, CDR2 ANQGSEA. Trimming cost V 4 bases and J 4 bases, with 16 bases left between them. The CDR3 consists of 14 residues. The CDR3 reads CSVASRVSGTEAFF. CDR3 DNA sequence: TGCAGCGTTGCGAGCAGAGTCTCGGGCACTGAAGCTTTCTTT.

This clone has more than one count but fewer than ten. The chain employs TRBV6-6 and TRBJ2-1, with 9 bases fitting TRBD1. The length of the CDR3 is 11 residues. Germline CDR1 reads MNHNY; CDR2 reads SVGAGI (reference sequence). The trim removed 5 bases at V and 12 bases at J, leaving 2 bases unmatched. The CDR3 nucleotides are TGTGCCAGCAGTGGACAGGGGACGCAGTTCTTC. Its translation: CASSGQGTQFF.

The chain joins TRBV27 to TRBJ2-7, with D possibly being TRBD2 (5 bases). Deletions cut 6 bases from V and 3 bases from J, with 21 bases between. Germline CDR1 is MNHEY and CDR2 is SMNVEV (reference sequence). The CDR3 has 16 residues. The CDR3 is CASSRTLDAAVYEQYF. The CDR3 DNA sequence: TGTGCCAGCAGCCGGACCCTCGACGCAGCGGTCTACGAGCAGTACTTC.

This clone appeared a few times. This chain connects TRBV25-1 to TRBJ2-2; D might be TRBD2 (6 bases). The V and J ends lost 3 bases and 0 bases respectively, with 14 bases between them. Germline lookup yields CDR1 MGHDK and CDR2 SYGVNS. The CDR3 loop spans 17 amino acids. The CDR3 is CASSDPIGGTNTGELFF. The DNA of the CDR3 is TGTGCCAGCAGTGACCCAATCGGGGGAACGAACACCGGGGAGCTGTTTTTT.

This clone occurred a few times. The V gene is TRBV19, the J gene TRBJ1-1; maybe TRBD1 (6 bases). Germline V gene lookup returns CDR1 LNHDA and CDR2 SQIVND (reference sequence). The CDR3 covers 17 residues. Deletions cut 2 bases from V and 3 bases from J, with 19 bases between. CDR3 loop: CASSITTGGAGYTEAFF. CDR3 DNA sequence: TGTGCCAGTAGTATAACAACCGGGGGGGCGGGTTACACTGAAGCTTTCTTT. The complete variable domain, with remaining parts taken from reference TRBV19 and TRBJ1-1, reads DGGITQSPKYLFRKEGQNVTLSCEQNLNHDAMYWYRQDPGQGLRLIYYSQIVNDFQKGDIAEGYSVSREKKESFPLTVTSAQKNPTAFYLCASSITTGGAGYTEAFFGQGTRLTVV.

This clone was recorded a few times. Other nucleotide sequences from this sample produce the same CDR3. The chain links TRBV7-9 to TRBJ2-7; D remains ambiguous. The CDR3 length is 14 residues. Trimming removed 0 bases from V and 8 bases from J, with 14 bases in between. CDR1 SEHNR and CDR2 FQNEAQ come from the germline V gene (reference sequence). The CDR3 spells CASSLARVLDQQYF. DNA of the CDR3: TGTGCCAGCAGCTTAGCGCGCGTCCTCGATCAGCAGTACTTC.

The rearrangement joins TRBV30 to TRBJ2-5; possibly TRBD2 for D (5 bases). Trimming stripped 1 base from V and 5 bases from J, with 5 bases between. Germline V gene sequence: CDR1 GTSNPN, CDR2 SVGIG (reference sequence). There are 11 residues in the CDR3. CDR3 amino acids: CAWSAGETQYF. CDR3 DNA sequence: TGTGCCTGGAGTGCGGGGGAGACCCAGTACTTC.